Listed here are 29 T cell receptor beta chains from one sample, sequenced in a study of blood T cells in healthy people across ages. The use of a sample-barcoded 5' primer and a J-beta primer mix characterized a second PCR of about 7 to 12 cycles. TCRdb ran MiXCR on the 5' RACE reads and lists one entry per CDR3 protein. The table includes more than 1.4 million distinct CDR3 sequences, around two fifths detected once. Material for sequencing was blood. These receptors came from a woman aged 18-35 years in good health.

In this sample, this clonotype turned up a few times. CDR3 amino acids: CASSYERGRSGNEQYF. CDR3 DNA: TGTGCCAGCAGTTACGAACGCGGGAGAAGTGGAAATGAGCAGTACTTC. This chain uses TRBV6-5 with TRBJ2-7, with TRBD2 matching over 7 bases. With 2 bases clipped from V and 7 bases from J, the junction kept 14 bases outside the gene matches. This CDR3 is 16 amino acids long. The germline V gene encodes CDR1 MNHEY and CDR2 SVGAGI.

This clonotype has a handful of counts. CDR3 DNA: TGCGCCAGCAGCCAAGTCGGCCACAAGGGATGGACTGAAGCTTTCTTT. Its protein product is CASSQVGHKGWTEAFF. The rearrangement uses TRBV4-1 and TRBJ1-1; D gene unclear. The CDR3 length is 16 residues. The V end lost 1 base, the J end lost 5 bases, and 17 bases lay between the germline ends. CDR1 and CDR2 from the germline V gene are MGHRA and YSYEKL.

This clonotype appeared many times. The CDR3 bases are TGCGCCAGCAGCTTGGTAGCGCAAAGCTCCTACAATGAGCAGTTCTTC. Translation: CASSLVAQSSYNEQFF. This chain connects TRBV5-1 to TRBJ2-1, with D possibly matching TRBD2 (5 bases). Trimming stripped 0 bases from V and 0 bases from J, with 10 bases between. The CDR3 covers 16 residues. Germline values: CDR1 SGHRS, CDR2 YFSETQ. Combining the CDR3 with reference TRBV5-1 and TRBJ2-1 gives the whole variable domain KAGVTQTPRYLIKTRGQQVTLSCSPISGHRSVSWYQQTPGQGLQFLFEYFSETQRNKGNFPGRFSGRQFSNSRSEMNVSTLELGDSALYLCASSLVAQSSYNEQFFGPGTRLTVL.

The chain couples TRBV27 to TRBJ2-2; TRBD2 is a possible D gene (6 bases). CDR3 length equals 15 residues. V gave up 6 bases and J gave up 6 bases, with 17 bases separating them. The V gene's germline CDR1 is MNHEY and CDR2 SMNVEV (reference sequence). The CDR3 here is CASSPGGRDSGELFF. In nucleotides, the CDR3 is TGTGCCAGCAGCCCCGGAGGGAGAGATTCCGGGGAGCTGTTTTTT.

The chain combines TRBV12-3 or TRBV12-4 with TRBJ2-1; D gene unclear. V shed 1 base and J shed 3 bases, with 7 bases lying between them. This CDR3 contains 14 residues. CDR3 protein: CASSLEKGYNEQFF. In DNA form, the CDR3 reads TGTGCCAGCAGTTTAGAAAAGGGCTACAATGAGCAGTTCTTC.

This chain connects TRBV2 to TRBJ2-5, with a weak D call TRBD2 (7 bases). In germline, CDR1 is SNHLY, CDR2 FYNNEI. The length of the CDR3 is 14 residues. The ends were cut back, 0 bases at V and 5 bases at J, with 10 bases in the middle. As DNA, the CDR3 is TGTGCCAGCAGTGAAGCGAGGGGGGGTGAGACCCAGTACTTC. Amino acid sequence: CASSEARGGETQYF.

The chain couples TRBV18 to TRBJ1-1; TRBD1 agrees at 7 bases. Germline lookup yields CDR1 KGHSH and CDR2 LQKENI. V dropped 3 bases and J dropped 7; count of bases not matched to a gene: 5. The CDR3 has 13 amino acids. CDR3 region: CASSPGQEIEAFF. CDR3 nucleotides: TGTGCCAGCTCACCTGGACAGGAGATTGAAGCTTTCTTT.

Many counts were recorded for this clonotype. The V and J genes are TRBV12-3 or TRBV12-4 and TRBJ2-3; D is unresolved. Trimming left V 4 bases short and J 0 bases short, with 8 bases between. The CDR3 runs to 14 residues. The CDR3 sequence: CASSSSWSTDTQYF. The CDR3 nucleotides are TGTGCCAGCAGTTCTTCCTGGAGCACAGATACGCAGTATTTT.

The sample holds many counts of this clonotype. The chain combines TRBV7-2 with TRBJ2-7; the D is unclear. CDR3 length: 14 amino acids. The germline V and J ends were trimmed by 0 bases and 0 bases, with 6 bases remaining between them. Germline CDR1 reads SGHTA; CDR2 reads FQGNSA. CDR3 residues: CASSLATDSYEQYF. The CDR3 DNA reads as TGTGCCAGCAGCTTAGCGACCGACTCCTACGAGCAGTACTTC. The full variable domain, its missing parts supplied by reference TRBV7-2 and TRBJ2-7, is GAGVSQSPSNKVTEKGKDVELRCDPISGHTALYWYRQSLGQGLEFLIYFQGNSAPDKSGLPSDRFSAERTGGSVSTLTIQRTQQEDSAVYLCASSLATDSYEQYFGPGTRLTVT.

In its sample, this clonotype was seen a few times. V and J are TRBV6-5 and TRBJ2-3; D is uncertain. V lost 0 bases and J 3 bases, leaving 16 bases between the germline ends. Germline assignment: CDR1 MNHEY and CDR2 SVGAGI. CDR3 length equals 17 residues. The CDR3 protein is CASSYSPPPGGTDTQYF. The CDR3 nucleotides are TGTGCCAGCAGTTACTCGCCCCCCCCAGGTGGGACAGATACGCAGTATTTT.

The chain has TRBV18 and TRBJ1-2; no clear D gene. Germline V CDR1 and CDR2: KGHSH, LQKENI. CDR3 size: 15 residues. Trimming took off 2 bases at V and 9 bases at J, with 19 bases between the two ends. CDR3 in DNA: TGTGCCAGCTCACCAGACATATTGGCCTCCTACAGCTACACCTTC. Amino acid sequence: CASSPDILASYSYTF.

This clonotype was observed at least ten times. The chain uses TRBV4-1 and TRBJ2-7; no definite D call. The germline V gene encodes CDR1 MGHRA and CDR2 YSYEKL. This CDR3 has 13 amino acids. V lost 5 bases, J lost 7 bases, and 15 bases lay in between. The CDR3 spells CASSDGFDGEQYF. The CDR3 bases are TGCGCCAGCAGCGACGGTTTTGATGGAGAGCAGTACTTC.

The gene calls are TRBV20-1 and TRBJ2-3, with 13 bases that match TRBD2. The CDR3 is made up of 15 amino acids. The V segment lost 2 bases and the J segment 6 bases; nucleotides outside the gene matches: 5. The germline gives CDR1 DFQATT, CDR2 SNEGSKA (reference sequence). The CDR3 DNA follows: TGCAGTGCTAGAAGGGGACTAGCGGGAAGGGATACGCAGTATTTT. This sequence encodes CSARRGLAGRDTQYF.

J is TRBJ2-3 and V is TRBV7-9; 7 positions agree with TRBD1. CDR3 size: 17 residues. V trimming: 5 bases; J trimming: 3 bases; junction bases outside the gene matches: 14. Germline V gene lookup returns CDR1 SEHNR and CDR2 FQNEAQ (reference sequence). The CDR3 protein is CASSPPDRPEETDTQYF. The CDR3 bases are TGTGCCAGCAGCCCTCCGGACAGGCCGGAAGAGACAGATACGCAGTATTTT.

The chain carries TRBV3-1 and TRBJ2-4; 15 bases are a match to TRBD2. The V gene's germline CDR1 is LGHDT and CDR2 YNNKEL (reference sequence). The V and J ends lost 8 bases and 1 base, in that order; junction bases with no gene match: 9. The CDR3 is 18 residues long. The CDR3 nucleotides are TGTGCCAGCGCACAGGGACTAGCGGGAGGTCTGGCCAAAAACATTCAGTACTTC. Its protein product is CASAQGLAGGLAKNIQYF.

This clonotype was counted only a few times. The V call is TRBV28, the J call TRBJ1-5, with TRBD1 identical over 8 bases. Germline V lookup: CDR1 MDHEN, CDR2 SYDVKM. The CDR3 spans 13 residues. The V and J ends lost 6 bases and 14 bases, in that order; junction bases with no gene match: 12. The CDR3 DNA reads TGTGCCAGCAGCCCCGGGGGGGACAGGTCCAAGCATTTT. Protein product: CASSPGGDRSKHF.

The chain joins TRBV14 to TRBJ2-7, with 8 bases fitting TRBD2. V was clipped by 4 bases and J by 4 bases; unmatched bases: 15. Germline CDR1 and CDR2: SGHDN and FVKESK. This CDR3 is 17 amino acids long. The CDR3 region is CASSPSRYSGKGYEQYF. The CDR3 DNA sequence: TGTGCCAGCAGCCCCTCTCGGTATAGCGGGAAAGGATACGAGCAGTACTTC. The full variable domain, completed using reference TRBV14 and TRBJ2-7, is EAGVTQFPSHSVIEKGQTVTLRCDPISGHDNLYWYRRVMGKEIKFLLHFVKESKQDESGMPNNRFLAERTGGTYSTLKVQPAELEDSGVYFCASSPSRYSGKGYEQYFGPGTRLTVT.

The J gene is TRBJ1-4, the V gene TRBV20-1; D uncertain. Per germline, CDR1 DFQATT and CDR2 SNEGSKA (reference sequence). V was shortened by 3 bases and J by 5 bases, with 10 bases between the two germline ends. This CDR3 spans 13 amino acids. In DNA, the CDR3 is TGCAGTGCTAGGGGTGGAGAAAATGAAAAACTGTTTTTT. The encoded protein is CSARGGENEKLFF.

The chain is built from TRBV4-1 and TRBJ2-3, with 9 bases lining up with TRBD2. This CDR3 is built from 18 residues. The V and J ends lost 0 bases and 3 bases, in that order; junction bases with no gene match: 10. Germline V CDR1 and CDR2: MGHRA, YSYEKL. The chain's CDR3 is CASSQDGGGGAATDTQYF. CDR3 nucleotides: TGCGCCAGCAGCCAAGATGGGGGCGGGGGGGCCGCAACAGATACGCAGTATTTT.

The chain is built from TRBV3-1 and TRBJ2-1, with 7 bases fitting TRBD2. J gave up 0 bases and V 3 bases, and 8 bases lay outside the gene matches. Germline V gives CDR1 LGHDT, CDR2 YNNKEL (reference sequence). The CDR3 runs to 17 residues. The CDR3 DNA reads TGTGCCAGCAGCCATTCTCAATGGGGGGGCTCCTACAATGAGCAGTTCTTC. As protein: CASSHSQWGGSYNEQFF.

This clonotype was seen a handful of times. V gene TRBV29-1 combines with J gene TRBJ2-7; 15 bases are a match to TRBD2. The germline V gene encodes CDR1 SQVTM and CDR2 ANQGSEA. CDR3 length: 15 residues. J lost 3 bases, V lost 3 bases, and 3 bases had no gene match. The CDR3 loop reads CSVEGLAGGFYEQYF. The CDR3 DNA is TGCAGCGTTGAGGGACTAGCGGGAGGTTTCTACGAGCAGTACTTC.

The table lists this clonotype with a few counts. V gene TRBV7-3 combines with J gene TRBJ1-1; possibly TRBD1 for D (5 bases). The V end lost 1 base, the J end lost 1 base, and 13 bases lay between the germline ends. CDR1 and CDR2 from the germline V gene are SGHTA and FQGTGA. The CDR3 length is 16 residues. The CDR3 DNA reads as TGTGCCAGCAGCTTAATGGGGCGGGCGGGGAACACTGAAGCTTTCTTT. This encodes CASSLMGRAGNTEAFF. Combining the CDR3 with reference TRBV7-3 and TRBJ1-1 gives the whole variable domain GAGVSQTPSNKVTEKGKYVELRCDPISGHTALYWYRQSLGQGPEFLIYFQGTGAADDSGLPNDRFFAVRPEGSVSTLKIQRTERGDSAVYLCASSLMGRAGNTEAFFGQGTRLTVV.

This clonotype was picked up a small number of times. V is TRBV14 and J is TRBJ1-1; D gene uncertain. The CDR3 is 13 amino acids. The V end was cut by 1 base, the J end by 3 bases, with 6 bases between. Germline CDR1 SGHDN, CDR2 FVKESK. CDR3 sequence (DNA): TGTGCCAGCAGCCAAGTCCAGTACACTGAAGCTTTCTTT. Protein sequence: CASSQVQYTEAFF.

J is TRBJ2-5 and V is TRBV7-3; 8 nucleotides line up with TRBD1. CDR1 and CDR2 from the germline V gene are SGHTA and FQGTGA. This CDR3 contains 13 residues. With V trimmed by 6 bases and J by 11 bases, 11 bases remained unmatched. CDR3 nucleotide sequence: TGTGCCAGCAGGAGGGACAGGTACAATGAGCAGTACTTC. This codes for CASRRDRYNEQYF.

This chain connects TRBV29-1 to TRBJ2-5; 11 bases fit TRBD2. With V trimmed by 7 bases and J by 5 bases, 6 bases remained unmatched. CDR3 length: 13 residues. CDR1 is SQVTM and CDR2 is ANQGSEA in the germline V gene. The DNA of the CDR3 is TGCAGCGCCTTAGCGGGAGGGACGGAGACCCAGTACTTC. It encodes CSALAGGTETQYF. The full variable domain, rest sourced from reference TRBV29-1 and TRBJ2-5, is SAVISQKPSRDICQRGTSLTIQCQVDSQVTMMFWYRQQPGQSLTLIATANQGSEATYESGFVIDKFPISRPNLTFSTLTVSNMSPEDSSIYLCSALAGGTETQYFGPGTRLLVL.

This clonotype was found once. This may be a read error, as it is one base from a much larger clone. The J gene is TRBJ2-1, the V gene TRBV29-1; no clear D. The CDR3 length is 13 residues. CDR1 is SQVTM, CDR2 ANQGSEA, per germline. The CDR3 is CSVQDSNYNEQCF. DNA of the CDR3: TGCAGCGTACAAGACTCGAATTACAATGAGCAGTGCTTC.

This clonotype was observed at least ten times. This chain uses TRBV5-1 with TRBJ2-1; TRBD2 might be the D (5 bases). This CDR3 has 13 residues. V lost 2 bases to trimming and J lost 8 bases, with 11 bases between them. The germline V gene has CDR1 SGHRS and CDR2 YFSETQ. The CDR3 loop reads CASSFRGKDEQFF. The DNA of the CDR3 is TGCGCCAGCAGCTTCCGGGGAAAGGATGAGCAGTTCTTC.

This sequence joins TRBV12-3 or TRBV12-4 and TRBJ2-3; 8 nucleotides agree with TRBD2. V dropped 4 bases and J dropped 0; count of bases not matched to a gene: 9. The CDR3 runs 17 residues. CDR3 sequence (DNA): TGTGCCAGCAGTTCCGGGGGGGCTAGCGGTAGCACAGATACGCAGTATTTT. Its protein product is CASSSGGASGSTDTQYF.

This clonotype came up a few times. V is TRBV29-1 and J is TRBJ1-2; D is undetermined. This CDR3 contains 11 residues. V gave up 6 bases and J gave up 4 bases, with 9 bases separating them. Germline lookup yields CDR1 SQVTM and CDR2 ANQGSEA. The DNA of the CDR3 is TGCAGCGTAACAGATTCCTATGGCTACACCTTC. This encodes CSVTDSYGYTF. The variable domain in full, with the rest retrieved from reference TRBV29-1 and TRBJ1-2, is SAVISQKPSRDICQRGTSLTIQCQVDSQVTMMFWYRQQPGQSLTLIATANQGSEATYESGFVIDKFPISRPNLTFSTLTVSNMSPEDSSIYLCSVTDSYGYTFGSGTRLTVV.